This T cell receptor beta chain emerged from a study of blood T cell repertoires in COVID-19. Looking at the study overall: Collection of acute and convalescent COVID-19 samples took place in the United States, Italy and Spain. In each case, the material was cDNA or gDNA derived from T cells, B-cell-depleted T cells, or PBMCs.

Authors' methods: Amplification with reference gene primers provided the estimates of nucleated cell counts. Data came from immunoSEQ multiplex PCR; TCRdb stores just in-frame clones and leaves some out. The D gene and trimming were derived from the DNA, and the V and J assignments and clone size from that table. The data contain about 130,000 clones, approximately 80% of them singletons. V dropped 1 base and J dropped 8 bases, with 10 bases sitting between them. Germline V gives CDR1 SGHTA, CDR2 FQGNSA. The CDR3 is made up of 13 amino acids. The rearrangement links TRBV7-2 to TRBJ2-3; D is unclear. This clonotype was obtained from a human donor in a cohort sampled during active COVID-19. The sample comprised peripheral blood. The CDR3 DNA follows: TGTGCCAGCAGCTTAGACGGGTTGGGTACGCAGTATTTT. This translates into CASSLDGLGTQYF.